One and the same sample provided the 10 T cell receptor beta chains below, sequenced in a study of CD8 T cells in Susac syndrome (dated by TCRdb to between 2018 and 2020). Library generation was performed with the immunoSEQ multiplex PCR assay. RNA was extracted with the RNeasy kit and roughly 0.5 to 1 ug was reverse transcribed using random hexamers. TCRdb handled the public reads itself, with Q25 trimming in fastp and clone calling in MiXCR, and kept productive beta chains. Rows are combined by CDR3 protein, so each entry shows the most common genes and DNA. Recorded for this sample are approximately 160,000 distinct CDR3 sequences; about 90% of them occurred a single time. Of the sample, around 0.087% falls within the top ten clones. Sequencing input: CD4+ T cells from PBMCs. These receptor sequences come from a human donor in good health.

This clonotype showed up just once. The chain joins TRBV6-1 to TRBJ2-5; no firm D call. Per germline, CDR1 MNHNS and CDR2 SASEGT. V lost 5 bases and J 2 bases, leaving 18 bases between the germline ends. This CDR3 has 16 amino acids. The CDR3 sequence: CASSPLIWTEQETQYF. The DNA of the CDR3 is TGTGCCAGCAGTCCCCTCATCTGGACCGAACAAGAGACCCAGTACTTC.

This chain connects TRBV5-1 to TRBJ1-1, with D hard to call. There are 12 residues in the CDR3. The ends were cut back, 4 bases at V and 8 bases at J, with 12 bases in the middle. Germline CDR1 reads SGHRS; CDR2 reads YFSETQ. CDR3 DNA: TGCGCCAGCAGCCTCTACCCCGCAGAAGCTTTCTTT. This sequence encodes CASSLYPAEAFF.

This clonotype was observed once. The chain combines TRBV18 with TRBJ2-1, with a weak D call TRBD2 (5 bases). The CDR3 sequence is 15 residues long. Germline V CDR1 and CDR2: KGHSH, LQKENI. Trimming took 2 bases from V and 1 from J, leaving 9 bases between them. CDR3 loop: CASSPRSGSYNEQFF. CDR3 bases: TGTGCCAGCTCACCAAGGAGCGGTTCCTACAATGAGCAGTTCTTC.

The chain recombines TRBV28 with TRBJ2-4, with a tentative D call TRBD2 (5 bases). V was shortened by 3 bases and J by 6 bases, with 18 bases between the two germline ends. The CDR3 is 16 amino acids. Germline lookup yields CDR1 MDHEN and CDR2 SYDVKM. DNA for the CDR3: TGTGCCAGCAGTTTGAGTCGGCCGGCCGGAGGAAACATTCAGTACTTC. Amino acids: CASSLSRPAGGNIQYF.

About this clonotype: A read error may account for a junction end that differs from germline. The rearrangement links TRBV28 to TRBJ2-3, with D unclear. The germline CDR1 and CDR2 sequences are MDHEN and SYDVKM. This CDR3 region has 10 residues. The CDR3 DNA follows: TGCACGACCGGCACAGATACGCAGTATTTT. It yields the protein CTTGTDTQYF.

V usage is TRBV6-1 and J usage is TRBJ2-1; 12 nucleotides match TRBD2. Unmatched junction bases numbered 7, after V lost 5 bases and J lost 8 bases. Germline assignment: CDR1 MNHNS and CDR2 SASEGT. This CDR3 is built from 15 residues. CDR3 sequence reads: CASSTTSGRIYEQFF. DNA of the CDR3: TGTGCCAGCAGTACTACTAGCGGGAGGATCTATGAGCAGTTCTTC.

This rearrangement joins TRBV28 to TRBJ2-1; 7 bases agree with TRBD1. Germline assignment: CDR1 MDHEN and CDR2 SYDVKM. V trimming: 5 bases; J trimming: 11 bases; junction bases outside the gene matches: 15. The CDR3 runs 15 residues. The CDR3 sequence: CASSRVGQPPSQQFF. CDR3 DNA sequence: TGTGCCAGCAGTCGTGTGGGACAGCCACCTTCTCAGCAGTTCTTC.

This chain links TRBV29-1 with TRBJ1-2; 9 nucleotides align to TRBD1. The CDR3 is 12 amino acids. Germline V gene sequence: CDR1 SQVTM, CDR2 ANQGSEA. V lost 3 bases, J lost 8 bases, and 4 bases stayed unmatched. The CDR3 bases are TGCAGCGTTGATAGAGACAGGGGGGGCTACACCTTC. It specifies CSVDRDRGGYTF.

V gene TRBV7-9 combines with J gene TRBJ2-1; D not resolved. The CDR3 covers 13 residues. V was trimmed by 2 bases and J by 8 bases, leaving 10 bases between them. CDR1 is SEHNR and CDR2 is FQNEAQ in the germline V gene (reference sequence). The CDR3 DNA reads TGTGCCAGCAGCTTACCTGGGGAAGATGAGCAGTTCTTC. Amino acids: CASSLPGEDEQFF.

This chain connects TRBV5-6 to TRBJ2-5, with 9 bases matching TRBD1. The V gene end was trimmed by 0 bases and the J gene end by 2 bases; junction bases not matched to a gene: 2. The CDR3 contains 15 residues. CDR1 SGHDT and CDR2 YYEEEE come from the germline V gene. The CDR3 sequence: CASSLAGQGQETQYF. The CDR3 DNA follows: TGTGCCAGCAGCTTGGCCGGACAGGGGCAAGAGACCCAGTACTTC.